The entry below gives a single T cell receptor (beta chain) sequence along with its context. The sample comes from a study of PD-L1 blockade in urothelial cancer. Overall study: At some point between 2013 and 2014 therapy began: atezolizumab 1,200 mg intravenously every 3 weeks. Blood yielded a median of about 140,000 T cells per sample.

Time point here: pretreatment peripheral blood. Repertoires were generated with immunoSEQ multiplex PCR, while TCRdb's copy carries only in-frame clones and drops some. The top ten clones hold roughly 22% of a sample with over 45,000 clones, roughly 86% of them seen once. J was trimmed by 5 bases and V by 0 bases; bases with no gene match: 9. CDR1 is SGHRS and CDR2 is YFSETQ in the germline V gene. The CDR3 spans 16 residues. The V call is TRBV5-1, the J call TRBJ1-1; TRBD1 agrees at 8 bases. Specimen: PBMCs, collected around atezolizumab (anti-PD-L1) treatment. The sequence was collected from a man in his 60s with urothelial cancer. CDR3 bases: TGCGCCAGCAGCTTGGACAGGGGGTCTTTTGGTACTGAAGCTTTCTTT. Encoded protein: CASSLDRGSFGTEAFF.